The 13 T cell receptor beta chains given below trace back to one sample, sequenced in a study of response to subunit inactivated influenza vaccine. One entry per CDR3 protein results from TCRdb running MiXCR on the RT-PCR reads. This sample has hundreds of thousands of distinct CDR3 sequences, with about 11% found just once. The same data also contributed to another study, on T cells expressing NK-cell markers. From that second work: TCR beta cDNA was made by 5'RACE template switching with UMIs.

The sequenced sample was PBMCs from blood, obtained on the day of vaccination. These TCRs come from a man aged 50-60 years who received an inactivated influenza vaccine.

The table lists this clonotype with many counts. The CDR3 bases are TGTGCCAGCAGCTCTTACTACGAGCAGTACTTC. Its protein product is CASSSYYEQYF. The chain links TRBV7-9 to TRBJ2-7; D not resolved. Germline loops: CDR1 SEHNR, CDR2 FQNEAQ (reference sequence). Trimming took off 4 bases at V and 3 bases at J, with 4 bases between the two ends. This CDR3 is 11 amino acids long.

This clonotype was found a few times. J is TRBJ2-6 and V is TRBV10-3; D remains ambiguous. Germline V gives CDR1 ENHRY, CDR2 SYGVKD. The CDR3 runs to 14 residues. Trimming pared 5 bases from V and 0 bases from J, leaving 5 bases between. CDR3 bases: TGTGCCATCAGTCCCTCCTCTGGGGCCAACGTCCTGACTTTC. This encodes CAISPSSGANVLTF.

The V gene is TRBV5-1, the J gene TRBJ2-3; 8 bases line up with TRBD1. This CDR3 is built from 14 residues. The trim removed 4 bases at V and 6 bases at J, leaving 7 bases unmatched. Germline CDR1 reads SGHRS; CDR2 reads YFSETQ. The CDR3 nucleotides read TGCGCCAGCAGCGTCAGACAGGGGATGGATACGCAGTATTTT. Protein: CASSVRQGMDTQYF.

This clonotype was observed a handful of times. The chain uses TRBV12-3 or TRBV12-4 and TRBJ2-7; the D gene is possibly TRBD1 (6 bases). V shed 7 bases and J shed 3 bases, with 13 bases lying between them. This CDR3 spans 13 amino acids. The CDR3 DNA reads as TGTGCCAGCACCGTGGGACAAGTCTACGAGCAGTACTTC. As protein: CASTVGQVYEQYF.

V gene TRBV12-3 or TRBV12-4 combines with J gene TRBJ1-1; perhaps TRBD1 as D (6 bases). The CDR3 sequence is 15 residues long. V lost 8 bases to trimming and J lost 0 bases, with 16 bases between them. The DNA for the CDR3 is TGTGCCAGCGATACAGGGCTCGATGTGAACACTGAAGCTTTCTTT. It yields the protein CASDTGLDVNTEAFF.

As DNA, the CDR3 is TGTGCCAGCACCCCCAGCGGCTTCACAGATACGCAGTATTTT. The encoded protein is CASTPSGFTDTQYF. The chain uses TRBV2 and TRBJ2-3; possible D gene TRBD2, 5 bases. Germline CDR1 SNHLY, CDR2 FYNNEI. This CDR3 contains 14 residues. Trimming removed 7 bases at V and 2 bases at J, with 13 bases between.

The rearrangement joins TRBV14 to TRBJ2-1, with 10 bases matching TRBD1. V lost 4 bases and J lost 6; bases outside the gene matches: 6. Germline lookup yields CDR1 SGHDN and CDR2 FVKESK. The CDR3 length is 15 residues. CDR3 bases: TGTGCCAGCAGCCCCTGGACAGGGGGGTCCAATGAGCAGTTCTTC. Translating gives CASSPWTGGSNEQFF.

This clonotype turned up a few times. J is TRBJ2-7 and V is TRBV5-6, with a weak D call TRBD1 (6 bases). Looked up from germline, CDR1 is SGHDT and CDR2 is YYEEEE. The CDR3 sequence is 16 residues long. V lost 3 bases and J lost 2, with 18 bases in between. This chain's CDR3 is CASSSPRQELTYEQYF. CDR3 nucleotides: TGTGCCAGCAGCTCCCCTCGACAGGAGTTAACCTACGAGCAGTACTTC.

This clonotype was detected ten times or more. The rearrangement uses TRBV20-1 and TRBJ2-1; TRBD2 might be the D (5 bases). The CDR3 extends over 14 amino acids. CDR1 is DFQATT and CDR2 is SNEGSKA in the germline V gene (reference sequence). Trimming pared 3 bases from V and 8 bases from J, leaving 17 bases between. CDR3 sequence (DNA): TGCAGTGCTAGCACCCTAGCCCTTCTCGATGAGCAGTTCTTC. It encodes CSASTLALLDEQFF.

This clonotype was seen only a few times. The chain links TRBV29-1 to TRBJ1-4; no clear D gene. V shed 7 bases and J shed 2 bases, with 11 bases lying between them. The CDR3 runs to 13 residues. From germline, CDR1 is SQVTM and CDR2 ANQGSEA. The CDR3 sequence: CSARIQTNEKLFF. In DNA form, the CDR3 reads TGCAGCGCCCGAATCCAGACTAATGAAAAACTGTTTTTT.

The rearrangement uses TRBV7-6 and TRBJ2-1, with TRBD1 matching 10 bases. J was trimmed by 8 bases and V by 5 bases; bases with no gene match: 9. This CDR3 is built from 15 residues. CDR1 is SGHVS and CDR2 is FNYEAQ in the germline V gene. The CDR3 region has the DNA TGTGCCAGCAGCCCCCGGGACAGGGGTTTTTATGAGCAGTTCTTC. Translated, it gives CASSPRDRGFYEQFF.

This clonotype was counted many times. The rearrangement uses TRBV6-2 or TRBV6-3 and TRBJ1-5, with TRBD1 matching 8 bases. Germline CDR1 is MNHEY and CDR2 is SVGEGT. Unmatched junction bases numbered 8, after V lost 6 bases and J lost 7 bases. The CDR3 loop spans 14 amino acids. CDR3 amino acids: CASRQTGAGQPQHF. CDR3 DNA sequence: TGTGCCAGCAGGCAGACAGGGGCGGGACAGCCCCAGCATTTT.

As regards this clonotype: The junction shows a germline mismatch at one end, possibly a read error. The chain couples TRBV24-1 to TRBJ2-1; TRBD1 matches at 11 bases. Germline V gene sequence: CDR1 KGHDR, CDR2 SFDVKD. The CDR3 is 16 amino acids. The CDR3 region has the DNA TGTGCCAACAGTGACCCAGGGACAGGGGGAGGCAATGAGCAGTTCTTC. This sequence encodes CANSDPGTGGGNEQFF.